This TCR beta chain was recovered during a study of spatial heterogeneity in lung cancer (dated by TCRdb to about 2019). Describing the broader study: Beta-chain transcripts were consistently detected in greater numbers than alpha-chain transcripts, which likely reflected higher beta-chain transcript abundance. Nonsynonymous mutation counts, determined by whole-exome sequencing of tumor tissue, were related to features of the TCR repertoire. TCR transcript counts in tumor regions correlated strongly with a T cell transcriptional module score from matched bulk RNA-seq. In the raw uncorrected reads, each unique combination of TCR and UMI appeared more than ten times on average. Both alpha and beta chains were TCR-sequenced in samples taken at surgery, namely 220 tumor regions, 61 to 65 matched nontumor lung samples and around 53 PBMC samples. TCR alpha and beta repertoires were quantitatively compared across multiple tumor regions, matched nontumor lung and blood in non-small cell lung cancer.

Read against the paper, the sample's time point label means: sample taken at primary tumor resection. The donors were about 65 patients from the lung TRACERx cohort who had early-stage, untreated non-small cell lung cancer. TCR sequencing used whole RNA extracted from tumor and nontumor lung tissue, or from cryopreserved PBMC samples, without cell sorting. Only patients with enough RNA available from two or more tumor regions were chosen for TCR sequencing. Tumor and adjacent nontumor lung specimens were reviewed by a lung pathologist before selection. Points the paper makes about the study in general: Confirming at a functional level the hypothesis that regional TCRs recognize regional mutations was considered to require additional single-cell paired TCR alpha and beta sequencing. The count of ubiquitous expanded TCRs correlated with the count of ubiquitous nonsynonymous mutations, and the count of regional expanded TCRs correlated with the count of regional nonsynonymous mutations. Estimated TCR-seq coverage of tumor T cells was only 7% to 8.5% for alpha chains and approximately 12% for beta chains. The tumor nonsynonymous mutation count correlated with the number of expanded intratumoral alpha and beta TCRs.

The library was prepared using 5' RACE. TCRdb records NextSeq 500 as the sequencer. In the TCR library protocol, a unique molecular identifier was attached to each TCR cDNA molecule so that PCR and sequencing errors could be corrected. On the study's bioinformatics: TCR identification, UMI-based error correction and CDR3 extraction were all carried out with Decombinator tools. Expanded TCRs were defined as those above a frequency of 2 per 1,000, corresponding to the top 1% of the tumor frequency distribution. Expanded tumor TCRs were classed as regional if statistically deemed absent (corrected P<0.05) from at least one tumor region, otherwise ubiquitous. Renyi diversity was computed with the R vegan package after each repertoire had been subsampled 100 times to 5,000 TCRs. CDR3 similarity networks were built from amino acid triplet string-kernel similarity, connecting CDR3s with pairwise similarity above 0.82. TCRdb trimmed the raw reads at Q25, called clones with MiXCR and kept productive beta chains. Every CDR3 protein is listed once, alongside the most common genes and DNA of its rows. TCRdb, not the authors, supplied the V and J calls. This sample has roughly 18,000 distinct CDR3 sequences in its table, and approximately 9.6% of those were observed once. 20% to 25% of the sample belongs to the ten largest clones.

Ten or more counts support this clonotype. Its specific antigen is unknown. No per-base quality is available; no much larger clone lies one base away. The library was designed around alpha chains, so this beta chain is a stray read whose abundance carries little weight. Based on the germline V gene (reference sequence), the CDR1 and CDR2 sequences are SEHNR and FQNEAQ. Trimming removed 5 bases from V and 6 bases from J, leaving 23 bases between the germline ends. The CDR3, cysteine through phenylalanine, is 17 amino acids long. Only the CDR3 DNA stays, 51 bases, in frame from base 1. The source was lung tumor tissue, collected at surgery. The rearrangement combines TRBV7-9 with TRBJ2-1; the D gene cannot be resolved reliably. The clonotype comes from a female donor with early-stage non-small cell lung cancer. The encoded CDR3 is CASSQPPMVGSRNEQFF. The nucleotide sequence reads TGTGCCAGCAGCCAGCCGCCAATGGTGGGCTCTCGCAATGAGCAGTTCTTC.